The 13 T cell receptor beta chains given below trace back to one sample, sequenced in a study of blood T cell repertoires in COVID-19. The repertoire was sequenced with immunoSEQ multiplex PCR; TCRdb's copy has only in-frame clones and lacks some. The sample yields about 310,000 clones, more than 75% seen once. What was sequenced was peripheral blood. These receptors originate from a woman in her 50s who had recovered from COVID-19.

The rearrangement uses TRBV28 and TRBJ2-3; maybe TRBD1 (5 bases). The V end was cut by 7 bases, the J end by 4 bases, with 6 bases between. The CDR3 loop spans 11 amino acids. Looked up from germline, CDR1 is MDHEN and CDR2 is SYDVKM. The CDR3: CASKGSDTQYF. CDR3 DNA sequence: TGTGCCAGCAAGGGGTCAGATACGCAGTATTTT. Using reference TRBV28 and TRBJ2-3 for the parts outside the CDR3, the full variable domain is DVKVTQSSRYLVKRTGEKVFLECVQDMDHENMFWYRQDPGLGLRLIYFSYDVKMKEKGDIPEGYSVSREKKERFSLILESASTNQTSMYLCASKGSDTQYFGPGTRLTVL.

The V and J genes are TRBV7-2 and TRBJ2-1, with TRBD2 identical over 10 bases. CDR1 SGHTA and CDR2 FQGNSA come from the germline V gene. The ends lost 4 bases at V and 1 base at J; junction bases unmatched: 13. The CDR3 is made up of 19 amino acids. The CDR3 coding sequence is TGTGCCAGCAGCTCTGGCTGGGCTAGCGGGGGTGGTTCCTACAATGAGCAGTTCTTC. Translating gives CASSSGWASGGGSYNEQFF.

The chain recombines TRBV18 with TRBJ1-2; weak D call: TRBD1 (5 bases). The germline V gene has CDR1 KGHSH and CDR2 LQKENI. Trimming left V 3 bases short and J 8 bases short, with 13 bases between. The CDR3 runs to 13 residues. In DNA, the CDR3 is TGTGCCAGCTCACCCGAGGGACTTTGGGGCTACACCTTC. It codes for CASSPEGLWGYTF.

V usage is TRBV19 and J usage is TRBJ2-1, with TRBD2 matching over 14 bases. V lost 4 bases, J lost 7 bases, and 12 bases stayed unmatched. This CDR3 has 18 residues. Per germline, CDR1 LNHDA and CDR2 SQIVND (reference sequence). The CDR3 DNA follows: TGTGCCAGTAGTAAGGGATCGGGACTAGCGGGAGAAGGGAATGAGCAGTTCTTC. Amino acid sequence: CASSKGSGLAGEGNEQFF.

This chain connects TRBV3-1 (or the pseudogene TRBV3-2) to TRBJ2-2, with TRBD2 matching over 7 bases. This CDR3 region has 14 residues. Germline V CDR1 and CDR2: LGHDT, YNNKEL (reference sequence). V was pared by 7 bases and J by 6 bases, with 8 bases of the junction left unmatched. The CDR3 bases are TGTGCCAGCACGCTACTAGCGCCGGCCGGGGAGCTGTTTTTT. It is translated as CASTLLAPAGELFF.

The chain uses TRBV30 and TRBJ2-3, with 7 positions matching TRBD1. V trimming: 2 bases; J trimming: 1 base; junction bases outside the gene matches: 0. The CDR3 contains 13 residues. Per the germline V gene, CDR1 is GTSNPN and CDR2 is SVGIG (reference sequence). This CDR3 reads CAWSQGGTDTQYF. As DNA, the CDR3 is TGTGCCTGGAGTCAGGGGGGCACAGATACGCAGTATTTT.

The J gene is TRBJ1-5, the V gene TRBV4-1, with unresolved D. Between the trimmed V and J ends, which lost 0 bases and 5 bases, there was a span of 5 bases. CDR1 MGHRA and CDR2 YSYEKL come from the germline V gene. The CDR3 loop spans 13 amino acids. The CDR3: CASSQDGYQPQHF. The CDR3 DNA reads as TGCGCCAGCAGCCAAGACGGTTATCAGCCCCAGCATTTT.

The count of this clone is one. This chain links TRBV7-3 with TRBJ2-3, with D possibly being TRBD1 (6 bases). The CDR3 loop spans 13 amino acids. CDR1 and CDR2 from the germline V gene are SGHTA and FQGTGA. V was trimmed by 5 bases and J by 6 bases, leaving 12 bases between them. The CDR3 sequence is CASSPGVRDTQYF. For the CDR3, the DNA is TGTGCCAGCAGCCCAGGGGTGAGGGATACGCAGTATTTT.

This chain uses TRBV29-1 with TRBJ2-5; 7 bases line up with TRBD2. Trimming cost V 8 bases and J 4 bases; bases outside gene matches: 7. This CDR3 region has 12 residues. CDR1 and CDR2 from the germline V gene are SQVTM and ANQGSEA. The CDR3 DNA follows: TGCAGCTCCGGGGAGGGCGGAGAGACCCAGTACTTC. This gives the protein CSSGEGGETQYF.

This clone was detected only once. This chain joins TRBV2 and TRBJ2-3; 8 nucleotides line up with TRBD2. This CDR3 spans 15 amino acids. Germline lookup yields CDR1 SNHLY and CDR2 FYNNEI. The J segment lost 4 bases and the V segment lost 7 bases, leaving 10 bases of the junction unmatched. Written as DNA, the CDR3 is TGTGCCAGCATCGGGGGGGCTAATAGGGCAGATACGCAGTATTTT. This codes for CASIGGANRADTQYF. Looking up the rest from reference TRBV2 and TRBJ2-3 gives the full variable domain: EPEVTQTPSHQVTQMGQEVILRCVPISNHLYFYWYRQILGQKVEFLVSFYNNEISEKSEIFDDQFSVERPDGSNFTLKIRSTKLEDSAMYFCASIGGANRADTQYFGPGTRLTVL.

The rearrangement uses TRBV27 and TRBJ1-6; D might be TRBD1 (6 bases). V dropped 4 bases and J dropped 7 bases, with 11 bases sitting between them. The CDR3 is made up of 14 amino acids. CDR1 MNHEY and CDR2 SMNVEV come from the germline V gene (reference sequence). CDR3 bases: TGTGCCAGCAGTTATGACAGGACCAATTCACCCCTCCACTTT. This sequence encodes CASSYDRTNSPLHF.

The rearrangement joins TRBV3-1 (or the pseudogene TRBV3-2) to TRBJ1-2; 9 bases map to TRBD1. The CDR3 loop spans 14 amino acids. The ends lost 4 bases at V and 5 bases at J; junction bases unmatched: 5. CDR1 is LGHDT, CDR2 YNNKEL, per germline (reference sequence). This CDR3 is CASSPIQGAYGYTF. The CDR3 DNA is TGTGCCAGCAGCCCAATACAGGGGGCGTATGGCTACACCTTC.

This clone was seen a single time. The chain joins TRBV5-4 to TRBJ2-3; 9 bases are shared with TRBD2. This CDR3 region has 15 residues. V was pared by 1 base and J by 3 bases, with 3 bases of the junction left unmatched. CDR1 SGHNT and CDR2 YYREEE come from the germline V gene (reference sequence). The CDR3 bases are TGTGCCAGCAGCTTGCTAGCGGGGTTAACAGATACGCAGTATTTT. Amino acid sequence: CASSLLAGLTDTQYF.